A single sample is the source of the 23 T cell receptor beta chains below, sequenced in a study of PD-1 and CTLA-4 blockade in melanoma. The repertoire was sequenced with immunoSEQ multiplex PCR; TCRdb's copy has only in-frame clones and lacks some. The sample carries about 21,000 clones, about nine tenths recorded once. The sample here was CD8+ T cells from peripheral blood, taken before anti-PD-1 treatment. These receptor sequences come from a human donor with melanoma.

The chain couples TRBV2 to TRBJ2-1; no clear D gene. From germline, CDR1 is SNHLY and CDR2 FYNNEI. Trimming shortened V by 8 bases and J by 7 bases, and 12 bases separated the two germline ends. CDR3 length equals 12 residues. CDR3 sequence: CASFGRWNEQFF. For the CDR3, the DNA is TGTGCCAGCTTCGGCCGATGGAATGAGCAGTTCTTC.

The V gene is TRBV28, the J gene TRBJ1-2; 8 positions agree with TRBD1. The germline V gene encodes CDR1 MDHEN and CDR2 SYDVKM. This CDR3 has 14 amino acids. The junction had 8 bases not matched to a gene; V was cut back by 4 bases and J by 7 bases. The CDR3 sequence is CASSSVDRGTGYTF. DNA of the CDR3: TGTGCCAGCAGTTCGGTCGACAGGGGTACTGGCTACACCTTC.

The chain recombines TRBV5-4 with TRBJ1-1, with D uncertain. CDR1 SGHNT and CDR2 YYREEE come from the germline V gene (reference sequence). CDR3 size: 14 residues. Trimming shortened V by 10 bases and J by 0 bases, and 16 bases separated the two germline ends. CDR3 region: CAGGGAEMNTEAFF. In DNA, the CDR3 is TGTGCCGGCGGAGGCGCGGAAATGAACACTGAAGCTTTCTTT. The full variable domain, its missing parts supplied by reference TRBV5-4 and TRBJ1-1, is ETGVTQSPTHLIKTRGQQVTLRCSSQSGHNTVSWYQQALGQGPQFIFQYYREEENGRGNFPPRFSGLQFPNYSSELNVNALELDDSALYLCAGGGAEMNTEAFFGQGTRLTVV.

J is TRBJ2-7 and V is TRBV7-7, with D perhaps given as TRBD1 or TRBD2 (6 bases each). The germline V gene has CDR1 SSHAT and CDR2 FNYEAQ (reference sequence). The CDR3 is made up of 14 amino acids. V lost 4 bases to trimming and J lost 6 bases, with 16 bases between them. The CDR3 protein is CASSSDPGASEQYF. CDR3 DNA sequence: TGTGCCAGCAGCTCAGACCCGGGGGCTAGCGAGCAGTACTTC.

The chain uses TRBV24-1 and TRBJ1-1; the D is unclear. Trimming shortened V by 5 bases and J by 0 bases, and 6 bases separated the two germline ends. CDR1 and CDR2 (germline): KGHDR, SFDVKD. This CDR3 contains 13 residues. The CDR3 coding sequence is TGTGCCACCAGTGCAGAGCTGAACACTGAAGCTTTCTTT. This gives the protein CATSAELNTEAFF.

The J gene is TRBJ1-5, the V gene TRBV7-8; 7 bases align to TRBD1. With 7 bases clipped from V and 3 bases from J, the junction kept 6 bases outside the gene matches. CDR1 is SGHVS, CDR2 FQNEAQ, per germline. CDR3 length equals 14 residues. CDR3 residues: CASTQGGPNQPQHF. The CDR3 nucleotides are TGTGCCAGCACCCAGGGGGGGCCCAATCAGCCCCAGCATTTT.

The CDR3 spells CASSDRDREVGYTF. The CDR3, as DNA: TGTGCCAGCAGTGACCGGGACAGGGAAGTTGGCTACACCTTC. This rearrangement joins TRBV6-1 to TRBJ1-2; TRBD1 aligns across 9 bases. This CDR3 is 14 amino acids long. The J segment lost 7 bases and the V segment lost 3 bases, leaving 6 bases of the junction unmatched. Per the germline V gene, CDR1 is MNHNS and CDR2 is SASEGT.

This chain links TRBV10-3 with TRBJ2-7; 10 bases fit TRBD1. The J segment lost 5 bases and the V segment lost 7 bases, leaving 5 bases of the junction unmatched. Germline V gene sequence: CDR1 ENHRY, CDR2 SYGVKD. The CDR3 has 13 residues. The CDR3 coding sequence is TGTGCCATCACTCGACAGGGGGCCGACGAGCAGTACTTC. Translated, it gives CAITRQGADEQYF.

The V gene is TRBV3-1 (or the pseudogene TRBV3-2), the J gene TRBJ2-7, with D possibly being TRBD1 (5 bases). The ends were cut back, 1 base at V and 3 bases at J, with 13 bases in the middle. The CDR3 sequence is 15 residues long. The germline V gene has CDR1 LGHDT and CDR2 YNNKEL (reference sequence). In DNA form, the CDR3 reads TGTGCCAGCAGCCAAGGAACAGGCATGTACTACGAGCAGTACTTC. Protein sequence: CASSQGTGMYYEQYF.

The chain carries TRBV6-2 or TRBV6-3 and TRBJ2-3; TRBD2 is a possible D gene (6 bases). CDR3 length: 16 residues. V was trimmed by 3 bases and J by 4 bases, leaving 17 bases between them. In germline, CDR1 is MNHEY, CDR2 SVGEGT. The CDR3 region is CASSYYPGLAPDTQYF. The CDR3 DNA follows: TGTGCCAGCAGTTATTACCCCGGGCTAGCGCCAGATACGCAGTATTTT.

This clone appeared once. The chain couples TRBV5-6 to TRBJ2-5; D gene unclear. This CDR3 has 11 residues. Germline CDR1 and CDR2: SGHDT and YYEEEE. The V gene lost 1 base and the J gene lost 11 bases, with 9 bases spanning the gap. CDR3 nucleotide sequence: TGTGCCAGCAGCTTGTCACAAGAGCAGTACTTC. Its protein is CASSLSQEQYF.

The rearrangement uses TRBV30 and TRBJ2-7; TRBD1 is a possible D gene (5 bases). CDR1 and CDR2 from the germline V gene are GTSNPN and SVGIG (reference sequence). V shed 3 bases and J shed 3 bases, with 18 bases lying between them. This CDR3 spans 15 amino acids. CDR3 bases: TGTGCCTGGAGCCCTTGGCAGGGTGACAGCTACGAGCAGTACTTC. Amino acids: CAWSPWQGDSYEQYF.

For the CDR3, the DNA is TGTGCCAGCAGCGCGGAACTAGCGGGGGGGCCCAACGAGCAGTACTTC. This sequence encodes CASSAELAGGPNEQYF. This rearrangement joins TRBV7-8 to TRBJ2-7; 13 nucleotides line up with TRBD2. Trimming at V came to 5 bases and at J to 5 bases, leaving 9 bases not matched to a gene. The CDR3 is 16 residues long. Germline CDR1 SGHVS, CDR2 FQNEAQ.

The chain joins TRBV28 to TRBJ1-3; D is ambiguous. This CDR3 is 12 amino acids long. Germline CDR1 and CDR2: MDHEN and SYDVKM. V dropped 10 bases and J dropped 0 bases, with 7 bases sitting between them. The CDR3 DNA is TGTGCCATTTCGGCCTCTGGAAACACCATATATTTT. Translation: CAISASGNTIYF.

The rearrangement links TRBV15 to TRBJ1-1, with a weak D call TRBD1 (6 bases). CDR1 and CDR2 (germline): LNHNV, YYDKDF (reference sequence). The CDR3 sequence is 16 residues long. The V and J ends lost 5 bases and 4 bases respectively, with 20 bases between them. The CDR3 loop reads CATSAYPGEWGTEAFF. The DNA for the CDR3 is TGTGCCACCAGCGCATATCCAGGGGAATGGGGCACTGAAGCTTTCTTT.

The chain is built from TRBV4-2 and TRBJ2-1; TRBD2 might be the D (6 bases). V dropped 0 bases and J dropped 12 bases, with 18 bases sitting between them. CDR3 length: 15 amino acids. Germline CDR1 and CDR2: LGHNA and YNFKEQ. The CDR3 DNA sequence: TGTGCCAGCAGCCAAGATGGGGATGGGGGGATCGGGCAGTTCTTC. This gives the protein CASSQDGDGGIGQFF.

The chain recombines TRBV3-1 (or the pseudogene TRBV3-2) with TRBJ1-2; D gene unclear. The germline gives CDR1 LGHDT, CDR2 YNNKEL (reference sequence). The CDR3 has 15 amino acids. Trimming removed 0 bases from V and 0 bases from J, with 8 bases in between. The CDR3 sequence: CASSQDFTANYGYTF. CDR3 DNA sequence: TGTGCCAGCAGCCAAGATTTCACCGCTAACTATGGCTACACCTTC.

This rearrangement joins TRBV19 to TRBJ2-3; 13 bases line up with TRBD2. Germline trimming cut 6 bases from V and 2 bases from J; bases unmatched to any gene: 8. The CDR3 is 17 residues long. CDR1 LNHDA and CDR2 SQIVND come from the germline V gene (reference sequence). The CDR3 DNA reads TGTGCCAGTAGCCCAGATGGGACTAGCGGGGCCACAGATACGCAGTATTTT. Translation gives CASSPDGTSGATDTQYF.

The chain employs TRBV30 and TRBJ2-5; 8 nucleotides agree with TRBD1. This CDR3 has 14 residues. Germline V CDR1 and CDR2: GTSNPN, SVGIG (reference sequence). Germline trimming cut 3 bases from V and 5 bases from J; bases unmatched to any gene: 8. The CDR3 region is CAWRRRTGGETQYF. The CDR3 DNA reads as TGTGCCTGGAGGCGAAGAACAGGGGGGGAGACCCAGTACTTC.

The rearrangement links TRBV29-1 to TRBJ1-4, with a weak D call TRBD1 (5 bases). The germline V and J ends were trimmed by 6 bases and 7 bases, with 12 bases remaining between them. The CDR3 has 12 residues. CDR1 SQVTM and CDR2 ANQGSEA come from the germline V gene. This chain's CDR3 is CSVTDRREKLFF. CDR3 coding DNA: TGCAGCGTGACAGATCGGCGTGAAAAACTGTTTTTT.

This clone was detected only once. The DNA of the CDR3 is TGTGCCAGCAGCCAAATCCCGAACACTGAAGCTTTCTTT. It specifies CASSQIPNTEAFF. This rearrangement joins TRBV28 to TRBJ1-1; D unclear. The V end lost 6 bases, the J end lost 1 base, and 9 bases lay between the germline ends. This CDR3 has 13 residues. Looked up from germline, CDR1 is MDHEN and CDR2 is SYDVKM.

CDR3 coding DNA: TGTGCCAGCAGCCCAGGGTCCTGGGAGACCCAGTACTTC. It is translated as CASSPGSWETQYF. The chain links TRBV27 to TRBJ2-5; weak D call: TRBD1 (5 bases). V was shortened by 6 bases and J by 5 bases, with 13 bases between the two germline ends. The CDR3 is 13 residues long. Per germline, CDR1 MNHEY and CDR2 SMNVEV (reference sequence).

The genes are TRBV30 and TRBJ1-2; D not certain. The CDR3 spans 12 residues. Looked up from germline, CDR1 is GTSNPN and CDR2 is SVGIG (reference sequence). V dropped 3 bases and J dropped 6 bases, with 11 bases sitting between them. CDR3: CAWSPTEDGYTF. DNA for the CDR3: TGTGCCTGGAGCCCGACTGAGGATGGCTACACCTTC.